In this sample, the clone carrying this TCR beta chain turned up a few times. Clones were read by immunoSEQ multiplex PCR, and TCRdb kept only the in-frame ones, dropping some. The sample has 120,000 or so clones; about 89% are singletons. These data come from a study of T cell responses to AZD1222 COVID-19 vaccine. V was pared by 5 bases and J by 3 bases, with 5 bases of the junction left unmatched. The CDR3 spans 14 residues. CDR1 ENHRY and CDR2 SYGVKD come from the germline V gene. The J gene is TRBJ1-1, the V gene TRBV10-3; TRBD1 matches at 8 bases. The TCR was taken from an adult in good health. The sample was peripheral blood, taken on day 0 of AZD1222 vaccination. CDR3 amino acids: CAISRTGIDTEAFF. Written as DNA, the CDR3 is TGTGCCATCAGTCGGACAGGGATCGACACTGAAGCTTTCTTT.